This T cell receptor (beta chain) was recovered during a study of cytomegalovirus exposure and HLA in healthy donors. Findings and caveats of the study: In vitro experiments confirmed that three CMV-associated chains were specific for CMV antigens.

A word on this clone: Its antigen is as yet unknown.

Whereas donors were nominally healthy upon sampling, unrecorded immune exposures were probable. Use of 60 Vbeta and 13 Jbeta primers characterized the PCR. Assay: immunoSEQ multiplex PCR; the TCRdb copy retains only in-frame clones and omits some. The sample lists over 100,000 clones; over 60% were seen once. The CDR3 consists of 14 residues. The V and J ends lost 3 bases and 1 base respectively, with 7 bases between them. Germline V gene lookup returns CDR1 SGHTA and CDR2 FQGNSA. This clonotype was sampled from a woman aged 30 to 39 in good health and CMV-seropositive. The chain is built from TRBV7-2 and TRBJ1-5; D is unresolved. Sequencing was done on a sample of PBMCs. The CDR3 region has the DNA TGTGCCAGCAGCTTTCAGTCCAGCAATCAGCCCCAGCATTTT. This gives the protein CASSFQSSNQPQHF.